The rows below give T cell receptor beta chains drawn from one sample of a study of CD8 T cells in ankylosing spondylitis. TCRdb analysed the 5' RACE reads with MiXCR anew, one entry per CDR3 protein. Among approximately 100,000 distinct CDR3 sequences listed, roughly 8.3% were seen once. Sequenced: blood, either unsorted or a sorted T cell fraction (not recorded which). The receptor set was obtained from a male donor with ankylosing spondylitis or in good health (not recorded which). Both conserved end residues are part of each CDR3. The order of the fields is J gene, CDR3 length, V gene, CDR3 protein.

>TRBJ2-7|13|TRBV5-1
CASSPTGTYEQYF
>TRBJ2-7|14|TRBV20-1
CSALRDGLPYEQYF
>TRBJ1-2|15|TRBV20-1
CSASPPGGPNYGYTF
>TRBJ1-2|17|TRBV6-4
CASFRTFKGQGNYGYTF
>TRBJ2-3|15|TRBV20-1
CSARDAGEGTDTQYF
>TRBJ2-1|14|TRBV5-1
CASSLSGAGLEKFF
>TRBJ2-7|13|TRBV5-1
CASSLKGNYEQYF
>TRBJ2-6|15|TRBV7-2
CASSLGIPGANVLTF
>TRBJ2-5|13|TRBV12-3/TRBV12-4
CASSLGTEETQYF
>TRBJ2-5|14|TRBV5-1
CASSLAPAQETQYF
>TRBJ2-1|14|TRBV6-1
CASSVGTSYNEQFF
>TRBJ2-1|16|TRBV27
CASSLFGGVPGNEQFF
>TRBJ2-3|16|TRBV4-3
CASSSGTSGGRDTQYF